This T cell receptor (beta chain) was recorded in a study of blood T cell repertoires in COVID-19 (dated by TCRdb to 2019 to 2021). With regard to the full study: Collaborator samples came from the United States, Italy and Spain and covered acute and convalescent phases of COVID-19. A de-identified subject ID, COVID-19 status, age in years and sex were almost always included in the sample metadata. The prospective study material was composed of cDNA or gDNA derived from T cells, B-cell-depleted T cells, or PBMCs. The samples were drawn from the first 160 participants of the ongoing ImmuneRACE study and from 1,200 or so subjects provided by 6 global collaborators. The dataset comprised deeply sampled blood TCRbeta repertoires from subjects exposed to, actively infected with, or recovered from COVID-19. HLA class I and class II types, where available, came from metadata supplied by the sample provider rather than from assay-based typing. The repertoires were released in a freely available public database meant as a resource for research on the immune response to SARS-CoV-2.

V and J lose 0 bases and 8 bases, and a span of 14 bases separates them. The CDR3 holds 14 amino acids from the cysteine to the phenylalanine. Only the CDR3 portion is preserved as DNA: 42 bases, with reading frame beginning at the first base. According to the germline V gene, CDR1 reads SGHRS and CDR2 reads YFSETQ. Results the study describes overall, beyond this receptor: The amount of clinical and demographic metadata varied by source and participant and was provided uncurated.

The immunoSEQ Assay, a bias-controlled multiplex PCR, was used to amplify TCRbeta CDR3 regions from genomic DNA. The original pipeline was this. Nucleated cell counts per sample were estimated from amplification of reference gene primers within the assay. To quantify the absolute abundance of each unique TCRbeta CDR3 rearrangement, sequence reads were collapsed and filtered. For each sample, productive Simpson clonality was calculated by taking the square root of Simpson's diversity index across productive rearrangements. In its TCRdb copy, this immuneACCESS table keeps in-frame sequences only and misses some clones. Where compared with another copy, unresolved V genes explain less than half of these, and the others have no known cause. D and trimming were read from the DNA, whereas the V and J calls and clone size are those reported in that table. The sample records about 350,000 clones, roughly nine tenths of which are singletons. Clones ranked in the top ten supply 3% to 4% of the sample.

On this clone: No antigen is known for it. No much larger clonotype is one base removed from it; base qualities were not supplied.

One collaborating source in Seattle enrolled patients while the patients were actively infected and followed the patients over time throughout the course of disease. Each collaborating institution followed its own protocols to collect whole blood in K2EDTA tubes. For TCRbeta analysis, collaborator samples were shipped as frozen whole blood, as isolated PBMCs, or as DNA extracted from either sample type. This receptor was identified in a woman aged 55-69 years with COVID-19, enrolled during active disease. Sample: peripheral blood. In this chain, TRBV5-1 is recombined with TRBJ1-1, with a weak D call of TRBD1 (6 bases match). The sequenced DNA: TGCGCCAGCAGCTTGGAGGGCAGGGGCGAGGAAGCTTTCTTT. It encodes CASSLEGRGEEAFF. The full variable domain, completed from the reference TRBV5-1 and TRBJ1-1 proteins outside the CDR3, reads KAGVTQTPRYLIKTRGQQVTLSCSPISGHRSVSWYQQTPGQGLQFLFEYFSETQRNKGNFPGRFSGRQFSNSRSEMNVSTLELGDSALYLCASSLEGRGEEAFFGQGTRLTVV.